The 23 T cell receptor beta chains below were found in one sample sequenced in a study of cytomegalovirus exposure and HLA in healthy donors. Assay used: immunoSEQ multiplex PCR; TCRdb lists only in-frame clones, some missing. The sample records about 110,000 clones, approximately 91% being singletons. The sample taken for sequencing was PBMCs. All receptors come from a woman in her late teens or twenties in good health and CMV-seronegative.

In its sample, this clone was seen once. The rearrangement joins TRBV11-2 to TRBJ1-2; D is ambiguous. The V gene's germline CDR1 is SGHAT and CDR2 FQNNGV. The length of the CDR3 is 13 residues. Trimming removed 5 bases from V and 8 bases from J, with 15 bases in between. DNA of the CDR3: TGTGCCAGCAGCCCCGATGAGAGTCGCGGCTACACCTTC. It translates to CASSPDESRGYTF.

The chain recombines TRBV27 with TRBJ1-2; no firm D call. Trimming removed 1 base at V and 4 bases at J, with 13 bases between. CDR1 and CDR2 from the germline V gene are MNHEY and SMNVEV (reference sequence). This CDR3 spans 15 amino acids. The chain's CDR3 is CASSLFGVEGYGYTF. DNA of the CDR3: TGTGCCAGCAGTTTATTTGGGGTGGAGGGCTATGGCTACACCTTC.

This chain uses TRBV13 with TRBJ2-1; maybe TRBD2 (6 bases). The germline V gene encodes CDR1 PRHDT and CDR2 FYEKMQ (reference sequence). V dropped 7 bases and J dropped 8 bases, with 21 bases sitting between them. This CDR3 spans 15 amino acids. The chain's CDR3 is CASTDGGPQPYEQFF. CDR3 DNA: TGTGCCAGCACGGACGGGGGTCCCCAACCCTATGAGCAGTTCTTC.

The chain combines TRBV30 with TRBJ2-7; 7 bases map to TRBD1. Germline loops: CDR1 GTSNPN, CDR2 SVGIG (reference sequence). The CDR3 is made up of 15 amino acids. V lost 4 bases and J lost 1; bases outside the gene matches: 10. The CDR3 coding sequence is TGTGCCTGGATTGAAGGAACAGGGGTGTCCTACGAGCAGTACTTC. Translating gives CAWIEGTGVSYEQYF.

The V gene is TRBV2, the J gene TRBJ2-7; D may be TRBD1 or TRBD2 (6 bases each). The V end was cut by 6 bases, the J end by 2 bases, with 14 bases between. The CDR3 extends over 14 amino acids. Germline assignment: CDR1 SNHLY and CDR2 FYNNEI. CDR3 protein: CASREQGGPYEQYF. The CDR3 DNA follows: TGTGCCAGCAGAGAACAGGGAGGACCCTACGAGCAGTACTTC.

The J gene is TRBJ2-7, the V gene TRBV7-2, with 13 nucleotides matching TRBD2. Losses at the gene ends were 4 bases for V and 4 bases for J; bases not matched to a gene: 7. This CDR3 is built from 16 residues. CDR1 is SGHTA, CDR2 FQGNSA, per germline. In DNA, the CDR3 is TGTGCCAGCAGCTCCAGAAGACTAGCGGGGGGTTACGAGCAGTACTTC. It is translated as CASSSRRLAGGYEQYF.

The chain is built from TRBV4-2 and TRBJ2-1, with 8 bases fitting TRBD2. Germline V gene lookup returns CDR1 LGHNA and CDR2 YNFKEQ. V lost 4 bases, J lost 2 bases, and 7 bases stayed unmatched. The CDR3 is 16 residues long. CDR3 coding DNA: TGTGCCAGCAGCCTCACGACTAGCGACCCCTACAATGAGCAGTTCTTC. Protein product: CASSLTTSDPYNEQFF.

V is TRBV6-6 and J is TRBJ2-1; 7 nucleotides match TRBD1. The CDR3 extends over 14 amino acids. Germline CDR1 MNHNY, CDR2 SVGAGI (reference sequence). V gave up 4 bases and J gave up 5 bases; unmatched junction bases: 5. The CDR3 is CASSFGQVNNEQFF. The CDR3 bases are TGTGCCAGCAGTTTCGGACAGGTGAACAATGAGCAGTTCTTC.

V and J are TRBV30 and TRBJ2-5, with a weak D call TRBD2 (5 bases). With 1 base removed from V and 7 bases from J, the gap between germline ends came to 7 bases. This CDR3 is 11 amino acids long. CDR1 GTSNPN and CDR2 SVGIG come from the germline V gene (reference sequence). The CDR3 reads CAWSARGTQYF. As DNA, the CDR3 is TGTGCCTGGAGTGCCCGGGGGACCCAGTACTTC.

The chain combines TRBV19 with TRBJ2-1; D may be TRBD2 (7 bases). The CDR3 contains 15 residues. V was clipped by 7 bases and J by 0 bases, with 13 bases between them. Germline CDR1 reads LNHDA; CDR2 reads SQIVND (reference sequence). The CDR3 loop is CASTLRGGSYNEQFF. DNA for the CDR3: TGTGCCAGTACTTTAAGGGGGGGCTCCTACAATGAGCAGTTCTTC.

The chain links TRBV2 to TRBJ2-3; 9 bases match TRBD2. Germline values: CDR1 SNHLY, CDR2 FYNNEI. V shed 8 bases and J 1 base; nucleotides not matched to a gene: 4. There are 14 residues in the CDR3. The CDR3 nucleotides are TGTGCCAGCGACATAGCGGGAGGCACAGATACGCAGTATTTT. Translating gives CASDIAGGTDTQYF.

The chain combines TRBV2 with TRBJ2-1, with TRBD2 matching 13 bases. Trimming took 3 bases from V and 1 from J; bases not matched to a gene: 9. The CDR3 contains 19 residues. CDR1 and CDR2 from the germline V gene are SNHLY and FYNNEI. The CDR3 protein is CASSEVGLAGATSYNEQFF. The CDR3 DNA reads TGTGCCAGCAGTGAGGTAGGACTAGCGGGGGCCACTTCCTACAATGAGCAGTTCTTC.

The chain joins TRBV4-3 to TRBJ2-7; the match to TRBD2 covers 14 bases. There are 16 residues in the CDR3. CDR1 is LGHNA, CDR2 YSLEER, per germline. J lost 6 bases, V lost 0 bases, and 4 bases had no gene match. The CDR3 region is CASSQDSGLAGVEQYF. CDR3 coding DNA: TGCGCCAGCAGCCAAGATTCGGGACTAGCGGGAGTCGAGCAGTACTTC.

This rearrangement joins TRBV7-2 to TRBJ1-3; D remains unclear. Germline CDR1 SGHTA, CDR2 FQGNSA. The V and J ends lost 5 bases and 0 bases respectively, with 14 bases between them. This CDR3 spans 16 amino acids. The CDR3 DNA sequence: TGTGCCAGCAGCCCGGGCGAGGGCTTCTCTGGAAACACCATATATTTT. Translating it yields CASSPGEGFSGNTIYF.

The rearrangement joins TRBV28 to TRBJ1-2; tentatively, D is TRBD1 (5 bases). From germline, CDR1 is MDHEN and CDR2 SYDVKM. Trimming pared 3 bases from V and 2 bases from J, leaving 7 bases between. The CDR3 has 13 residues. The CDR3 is CASSLRDNYGYTF. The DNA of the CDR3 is TGTGCCAGCAGTTTGCGGGACAACTATGGCTACACCTTC.

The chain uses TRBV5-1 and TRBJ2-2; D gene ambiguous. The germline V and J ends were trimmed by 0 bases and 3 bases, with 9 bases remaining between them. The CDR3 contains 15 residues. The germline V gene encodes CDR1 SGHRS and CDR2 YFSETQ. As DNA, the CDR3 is TGCGCCAGCAGCTTGGTCGGTACAGACACCGGGGAGCTGTTTTTT. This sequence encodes CASSLVGTDTGELFF.

The CDR3 here is CASSLGLAGVNEQFF. The DNA for the CDR3 is TGTGCCAGCAGCTTGGGACTAGCGGGAGTAAATGAGCAGTTCTTC. This chain uses TRBV7-2 with TRBJ2-1; TRBD2 agrees at 14 bases. Looked up from germline, CDR1 is SGHTA and CDR2 is FQGNSA. J gave up 7 bases and V 3 bases, and 2 bases lay outside the gene matches. CDR3 length: 15 residues.

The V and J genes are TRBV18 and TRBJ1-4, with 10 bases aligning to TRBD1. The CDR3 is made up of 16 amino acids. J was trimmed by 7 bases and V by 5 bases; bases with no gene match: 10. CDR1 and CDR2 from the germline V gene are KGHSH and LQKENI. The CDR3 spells CASSARQGAFGEKLFF. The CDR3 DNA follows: TGTGCCAGCTCAGCACGACAGGGGGCGTTCGGTGAAAAACTGTTTTTT.

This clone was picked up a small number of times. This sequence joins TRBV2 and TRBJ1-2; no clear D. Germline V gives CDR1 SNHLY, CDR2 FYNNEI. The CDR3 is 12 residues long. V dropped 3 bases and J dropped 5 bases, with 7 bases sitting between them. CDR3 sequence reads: CASSDPRYGYTF. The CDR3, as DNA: TGTGCCAGCAGTGATCCGCGGTATGGCTACACCTTC.

CDR3 loop: CASSLDFGETQYF. The CDR3, as DNA: TGCGCCAGCAGCTTGGACTTTGGAGAGACCCAGTACTTC. J is TRBJ2-5 and V is TRBV5-1; D gene unclear. The V end lost 0 bases, the J end lost 4 bases, and 7 bases lay between the germline ends. The germline gives CDR1 SGHRS, CDR2 YFSETQ. CDR3 length: 13 amino acids.

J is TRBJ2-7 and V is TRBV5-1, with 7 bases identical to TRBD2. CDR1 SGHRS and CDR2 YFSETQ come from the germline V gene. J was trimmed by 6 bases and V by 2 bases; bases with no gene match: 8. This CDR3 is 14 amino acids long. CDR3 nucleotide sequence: TGCGCCAGCAGCTTTTCCGGGACTACCGGCGAGCAGTACTTC. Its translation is CASSFSGTTGEQYF.

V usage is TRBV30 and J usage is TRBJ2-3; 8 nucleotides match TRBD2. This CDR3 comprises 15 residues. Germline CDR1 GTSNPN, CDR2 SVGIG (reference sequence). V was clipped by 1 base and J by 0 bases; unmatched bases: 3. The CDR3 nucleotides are TGTGCCTGGAGTGAACTAGCGGCTAGCACAGATACGCAGTATTTT. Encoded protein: CAWSELAASTDTQYF.

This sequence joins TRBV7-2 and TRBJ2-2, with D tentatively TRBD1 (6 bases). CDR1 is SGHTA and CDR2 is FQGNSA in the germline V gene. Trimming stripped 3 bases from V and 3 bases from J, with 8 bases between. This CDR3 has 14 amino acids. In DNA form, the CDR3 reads TGTGCCAGCAGCTTCTCAGGGGACACCGGGGAGCTGTTTTTT. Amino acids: CASSFSGDTGELFF.